The entry that follows covers one TCR beta chain sequence. Its antigen is not identified. The sample belongs to a study of OX40 agonist ivuxolimab in advanced cancers. Overall study findings and caveats: Clonal expansion was seen in CD4+ and CD8+ blood T cells by week 6 at 0.1 to 3.0 mg/kg.

Sequencing used immunoSEQ multiplex PCR; TCRdb keeps in-frame clones, though not all of them. In the table there are 63,000 or so clones, around 80% of which are singletons. V lost 1 base to trimming and J lost 2 bases, with 25 bases between them. Germline assignment: CDR1 SGHRS and CDR2 YFSETQ. The CDR3 has 20 residues. Specimen: CD4+ or CD8+ T cells sorted from blood, collected in a trial of the OX40 agonist ivuxolimab. V gene TRBV5-1 combines with J gene TRBJ2-1; D tentatively fits TRBD1 or TRBD2 (5 bases each). The source of this sequence is an adult with an advanced solid tumor such as melanoma, head and neck, liver or kidney cancer. The CDR3 sequence: CASSLSSWGRSETPYNEQFF. The CDR3 DNA sequence: TGCGCCAGCAGCTTGAGTAGTTGGGGACGTTCAGAAACCCCCTACAATGAGCAGTTCTTC.